Listed here are 12 T cell receptor beta chains from one sample, sequenced in a study of cytomegalovirus exposure and HLA in healthy donors. The PCR was carried out with 60 Vbeta primers and 13 Jbeta primers. Sequencing used immunoSEQ multiplex PCR; TCRdb keeps in-frame clones, though not all of them. Of around 200,000 clones listed, around 77% are singletons. Source material: PBMCs. These receptors came from a woman in her 30s in good health and CMV-seropositive.

This chain links TRBV15 with TRBJ1-1; possibly TRBD1 for D (5 bases). The V end lost 5 bases, the J end lost 1 base, and 14 bases lay between the germline ends. CDR3 length equals 15 residues. Germline loops: CDR1 LNHNV, CDR2 YYDKDF (reference sequence). In nucleotides, the CDR3 is TGTGCCACCAGCCCCGGGAGACAGACGAACACTGAAGCTTTCTTT. It specifies CATSPGRQTNTEAFF.

The J gene is TRBJ1-2, the V gene TRBV5-5; TRBD1 agrees at 9 bases. Germline CDR1 is SGHKS and CDR2 is YYEKEE (reference sequence). CDR3 length: 17 amino acids. The ends lost 0 bases at V and 6 bases at J; junction bases unmatched: 12. CDR3 loop: CASSLERGGQGTNGYTF. The CDR3 DNA reads as TGTGCCAGCAGCTTGGAGCGAGGCGGACAGGGGACTAATGGCTACACCTTC.

The V gene is TRBV2, the J gene TRBJ2-7, with D possibly TRBD2 on 6 matching bases. The CDR3 runs to 15 residues. V gave up 7 bases and J gave up 0 bases, with 16 bases separating them. Germline values: CDR1 SNHLY, CDR2 FYNNEI. The CDR3 bases are TGTGCCAGCACCGAGCGGGCGGGGAGCTCCTACGAGCAGTACTTC. Protein product: CASTERAGSSYEQYF.

The genes are TRBV4-1 and TRBJ2-1; 12 nucleotides align to TRBD2. The CDR3 consists of 15 residues. CDR1 and CDR2 (germline): MGHRA, YSYEKL. V lost 4 bases to trimming and J lost 7 bases; unmatched junction nucleotides: 5. As DNA, the CDR3 is TGCGCCAGCAGCCCGACTAGCGGGAGTTCGAATGAGCAGTTCTTC. Its translation is CASSPTSGSSNEQFF.

J is TRBJ1-5 and V is TRBV19, with 9 bases aligning to TRBD1. The CDR3 totals 13 residues. The junction had 7 bases not matched to a gene; V was cut back by 10 bases and J by 6 bases. Germline CDR1 and CDR2: LNHDA and SQIVND (reference sequence). The DNA for the CDR3 is TGTGCCACCGAGGGACAGGGAAGTCAGCCCCAGCATTTT. Its protein is CATEGQGSQPQHF.

Only a few counts were recorded for this clone. This chain connects TRBV6-5 to TRBJ1-2; D unclear. V shed 0 bases and J shed 2 bases, with 13 bases lying between them. This CDR3 has 16 residues. Germline V CDR1 and CDR2: MNHEY, SVGAGI. The CDR3 here is CASSYSSGKQNYGYTF. CDR3 in DNA: TGTGCCAGCAGTTACTCGAGCGGGAAGCAGAACTATGGCTACACCTTC.

There are a few counts of this clone. The rearrangement uses TRBV7-9 and TRBJ2-5, with 8 positions matching TRBD1. Trimming removed 5 bases from V and 2 bases from J; junction bases left unmatched: 7. The CDR3 length is 15 residues. The germline CDR1 and CDR2 sequences are SEHNR and FQNEAQ (reference sequence). CDR3 region: CASSLGQGGQETQYF. DNA of the CDR3: TGTGCCAGCAGCCTCGGACAGGGTGGACAAGAGACCCAGTACTTC.

This clone was detected a few times. The V call is TRBV4-3, the J call TRBJ2-2, with D uncertain. Germline CDR1 reads LGHNA; CDR2 reads YSLEER. The CDR3 loop spans 13 amino acids. V lost 0 bases, J lost 9 bases, and 8 bases lay in between. Here the CDR3 reads CASSQDQKWELFF. Written as DNA, the CDR3 is TGCGCCAGCAGCCAAGATCAGAAGTGGGAGCTGTTTTTT.

The J gene is TRBJ2-3, the V gene TRBV5-1; 9 bases match TRBD1. Germline-derived CDR1 and CDR2 are SGHRS and YFSETQ. The CDR3 is 16 amino acids. V trimming: 3 bases; J trimming: 2 bases; junction bases outside the gene matches: 7. Here the CDR3 reads CASSSPGQGSTDTQYF. CDR3 sequence (DNA): TGCGCCAGCAGCTCCCCGGGACAGGGATCCACAGATACGCAGTATTTT. Full variable domain (rest looked up from reference TRBV5-1 and TRBJ2-3): KAGVTQTPRYLIKTRGQQVTLSCSPISGHRSVSWYQQTPGQGLQFLFEYFSETQRNKGNFPGRFSGRQFSNSRSEMNVSTLELGDSALYLCASSSPGQGSTDTQYFGPGTRLTVL.

The chain couples TRBV15 to TRBJ2-3; perhaps TRBD2 as D (6 bases). Germline assignment: CDR1 LNHNV and CDR2 YYDKDF (reference sequence). This CDR3 is 14 amino acids long. Trimming took off 6 bases at V and 1 base at J, with 11 bases between the two ends. CDR3 DNA sequence: TGTGCCACCAGGGAGGGGACTCGCACAGATACGCAGTATTTT. Its translation: CATREGTRTDTQYF.

The gene calls are TRBV5-4 and TRBJ2-5; 7 bases line up with TRBD2. V gave up 3 bases and J gave up 2 bases; unmatched junction bases: 19. Germline CDR1 SGHNT, CDR2 YYREEE (reference sequence). This CDR3 has 19 amino acids. CDR3 region: CASSYHTAGTTGVQETQYF. DNA of the CDR3: TGTGCCAGCAGCTACCATACCGCCGGGACTACAGGCGTTCAAGAGACCCAGTACTTC.

The chain employs TRBV4-1 and TRBJ1-2; 10 bases are shared with TRBD1. The ends lost 0 bases at V and 7 bases at J; junction bases unmatched: 8. This CDR3 has 16 amino acids. Germline CDR1 and CDR2: MGHRA and YSYEKL. CDR3 region: CASSQEGTGVDSGYTF. The CDR3 DNA sequence: TGCGCCAGCAGCCAAGAGGGGACAGGGGTCGACAGTGGCTACACCTTC.